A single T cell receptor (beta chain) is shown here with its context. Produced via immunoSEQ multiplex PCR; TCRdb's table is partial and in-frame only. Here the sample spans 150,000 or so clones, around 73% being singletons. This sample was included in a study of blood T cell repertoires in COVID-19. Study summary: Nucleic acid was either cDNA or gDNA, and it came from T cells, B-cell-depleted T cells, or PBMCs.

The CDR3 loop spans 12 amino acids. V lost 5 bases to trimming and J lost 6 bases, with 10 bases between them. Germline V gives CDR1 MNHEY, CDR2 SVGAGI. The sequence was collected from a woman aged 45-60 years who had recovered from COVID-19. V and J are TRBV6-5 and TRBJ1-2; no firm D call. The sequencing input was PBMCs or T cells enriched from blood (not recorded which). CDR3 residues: CASSKIGDGYTF. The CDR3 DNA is TGTGCCAGCAGTAAGATTGGAGATGGCTACACCTTC.